Listed below are T cell receptor beta chains from one sample, sequenced in a study of T-cell memory formation after mild COVID-19. TCRdb ran MiXCR on the 5' RACE reads and lists one entry per CDR3 protein. The table includes 450,000 to 650,000 distinct CDR3 sequences, roughly 18% detected once. Sequenced material: PBMCs or a T cell subset sorted from them (not recorded which). The source of these receptors is an adult woman who had mild COVID-19 (a few samples of this study predate the infection). Cell type and time point are not known. Both conserved end residues are part of each CDR3. Each record gives: CDR3 DNA, CDR3 protein, J gene, D gene, clone size, V gene. The D gene is left open where the match is weak. Clone size, where shown, is once, few, many, or a class for clones that have expanded.

TGCAGCGTTGAAGGGGACAGGGGCTCCTACGAGCAGTACTTC,CSVEGDRGSYEQYF,TRBJ2-7,TRBD1,few,TRBV29-1
TGTGCCAGCAAACCAGGCAGGGGGACTACCTACGAGCAGTACTTC,CASKPGRGTTYEQYF,TRBJ2-7,NA,few,TRBV7-6
TGCAGCGTGTTTGGGGGAAACACTGAAGCTTTCTTT,CSVFGGNTEAFF,TRBJ1-1,NA,NA,TRBV29-1
TGTGCCAGCAGTTCGGGCGCGACCATTCAGTACTTC,CASSSGATIQYF,TRBJ2-4,NA,NA,TRBV12-3/TRBV12-4
TGTGCCAGCAGTTACGAAGTTGGCAGTTCCTCCTACGAGCAGTACTTC,CASSYEVGSSSYEQYF,TRBJ2-7,NA,NA,TRBV6-2/TRBV6-3
TGTGCCACCAGTGATCAAATCGGGAGCTCCTACAATGAGCAGTTCTTC,CATSDQIGSSYNEQFF,TRBJ2-1,NA,few,TRBV24-1
TGTGCCAGCACTCCTCCCGGGACACAAGGCTACACCTTC,CASTPPGTQGYTF,TRBJ1-2,NA,few,TRBV6-6
TGTGCCAGCAGCTTAGCCAGTAGCGGGACCTACGAGCAGTACTTC,CASSLASSGTYEQYF,TRBJ2-7,TRBD2,NA,TRBV7-8
TGTGCCAGCATGCCCCAGGGGCGAGAAAAACTGTTTTTT,CASMPQGREKLFF,TRBJ1-4,NA,NA,TRBV2
TGTGCCAGCAGCTTAGCTGGTGGGGGAGGTTCCTACGAGCAGTACTTC,CASSLAGGGGSYEQYF,TRBJ2-7,NA,once,TRBV7-6
TGCGCCAGCAGCTGGACTAGCGTTTCCTACAATGAGCAGTTCTTC,CASSWTSVSYNEQFF,TRBJ2-1,TRBD2,NA,TRBV5-1
TGTGCCAGCAGGCCAACTAGCGGGGTGGCCTACGAGCAGTACTTC,CASRPTSGVAYEQYF,TRBJ2-7,TRBD2,few,TRBV12-3/TRBV12-4
TGTGCCAGCAGCGTAGGGGGTGGGACGTACTACAATGAGCAGTTCTTC,CASSVGGGTYYNEQFF,TRBJ2-1,NA,few,TRBV9
TGCGCCAGCAGCCAAGGAGTGTTTTGGACGGGGCCCGCGAATGTAGATACGCAGTATTTT,CASSQGVFWTGPANVDTQYF,TRBJ2-3,NA,few,TRBV4-1
TGCAGTGCTGAAAGCGGCGCGGGAGACACCGGGGAGCTGTTTTTT,CSAESGAGDTGELFF,TRBJ2-2,TRBD2,few,TRBV20-1
TGTGCCAGCAGCCAGAGAGGGACCTCGGATACGCAGTATTTT,CASSQRGTSDTQYF,TRBJ2-3,NA,NA,TRBV3-1
TGTGCCAGCAGCGCCTCCTCCGGGACTAGAGCCTACGAGCAGTACTTC,CASSASSGTRAYEQYF,TRBJ2-7,TRBD2,few,TRBV11-3
TGTGCCAGCAGCTTATTGGACCCTAGGGAAGAGACCCAGTACTTC,CASSLLDPREETQYF,TRBJ2-5,NA,NA,TRBV7-8
TGTGCCAGCGGGAGATGGTCCTACAATGAGCAGTTCTTC,CASGRWSYNEQFF,TRBJ2-1,NA,many,TRBV7-2
TGTGCCAGCAGCTACAGCCTAGCCGGCTCCTACAATGAGCAGTTCTTC,CASSYSLAGSYNEQFF,TRBJ2-1,NA,NA,TRBV13
TGTGCCAGCAGTTTACGGGATCGGGGGGGGCCCCAGCATTTT,CASSLRDRGGPQHF,TRBJ1-5,NA,few,TRBV27
TGTGCCAGCAGCATTAGCGGGAGCAGGGTAGATACGCAGTATTTT,CASSISGSRVDTQYF,TRBJ2-3,TRBD2,NA,TRBV7-9
TGCAGTGCTAAGACTGGGAAGGTTGTGGGCTACACCTTC,CSAKTGKVVGYTF,TRBJ1-2,NA,few,TRBV20-1
TGTGCCAGCAGTGAAGAGGTCGCCGGAGAGAAGGGCTACACCTTC,CASSEEVAGEKGYTF,TRBJ1-2,NA,NA,TRBV6-1
TGTGCCAGCAGCTTAACTCCAGTGGGAAGGAACACTGAAGCTTTCTTT,CASSLTPVGRNTEAFF,TRBJ1-1,NA,many,TRBV7-3
TGTGCCACCAGTGACCAGCGGGAGACCCACAATGAGCAGTTCTTC,CATSDQRETHNEQFF,TRBJ2-1,TRBD2,few,TRBV24-1
TGCGCCAGCAGCCAAGATAGCGGGAGAGGGGTTGAGCAGTTCTTC,CASSQDSGRGVEQFF,TRBJ2-1,TRBD2,many,TRBV4-3
TGCAGTGCTACGGCCCGGGGCAGGGGAAGCGCTGAAGCTTTCTTT,CSATARGRGSAEAFF,TRBJ1-1,NA,NA,TRBV20-1
TGCAGCGTTAGGGTCAACGCCGGGACAGGGGAAACTTTCTTT,CSVRVNAGTGETFF,TRBJ1-1,TRBD1,many,TRBV29-1
TGTGCCACCGGGGGACAGGGGAAGACCCAGTACTTC,CATGGQGKTQYF,TRBJ2-5,TRBD1,few,TRBV15
TGTGCCAGCAGCCAAAGACAGACTTACAATGAGCAGTTCTTC,CASSQRQTYNEQFF,TRBJ2-1,NA,few,TRBV12-3/TRBV12-4
TGTGCCAGCTCACAATATCAGGATTCGAACACCGGGGAGCTGTTTTTT,CASSQYQDSNTGELFF,TRBJ2-2,NA,few,TRBV18
TGTGCCAGCAGTGAACAGATCTCCTATAATTCACCCCTCCACTTT,CASSEQISYNSPLHF,TRBJ1-6,NA,NA,TRBV6-1
TGCGCCAGCAGAATCAGGGGCGATGAGCAGTTCTTC,CASRIRGDEQFF,TRBJ2-1,NA,many,TRBV5-1
TGTGCCATCAGTGAGCAGGGGGAATGGAACACTGAAGCTTTCTTT,CAISEQGEWNTEAFF,TRBJ1-1,TRBD1,NA,TRBV10-3
TGTGCCAGCAGTTTTTTACAAGGTTTTAGGACTGAAGCTTTCTTT,CASSFLQGFRTEAFF,TRBJ1-1,NA,few,TRBV12-3/TRBV12-4
TGTGCCATCAGTGTGGCGACCGAGCAGTTCTTC,CAISVATEQFF,TRBJ2-1,NA,NA,TRBV10-3
TGTGCCAGCAGCCGAGACAAAGAGACCCAGTACTTC,CASSRDKETQYF,TRBJ2-5,NA,NA,TRBV7-6
TGCAGTGCGAGACTAGCGGGAAGGTACGAGCAGTACTTC,CSARLAGRYEQYF,TRBJ2-7,TRBD2,NA,TRBV20-1
TGCGCCAGCAGCTTGGGCCCCTACACCGGGGAGCTGTTTTTT,CASSLGPYTGELFF,TRBJ2-2,NA,many,TRBV5-1
TGTGCCAGCAGCGCTGCGGGGGGGCGGCAAGAGACCCAGTACTTC,CASSAAGGRQETQYF,TRBJ2-5,TRBD2,few,TRBV12-3/TRBV12-4
TGTGCCAGCAGCTCCTGGACAGGACCCGACGAGCAGTACTTC,CASSSWTGPDEQYF,TRBJ2-7,TRBD1,NA,TRBV7-9
TGCAGTGCTTTCCGACAGGGGGAAAACACTGAAGCTTTCTTT,CSAFRQGENTEAFF,TRBJ1-1,TRBD1,NA,TRBV20-1
TGCGCCAGCAGTCAAGACGATGCGTTAGGCGTCGGCTACAATGAGCAGTTCTTC,CASSQDDALGVGYNEQFF,TRBJ2-1,NA,NA,TRBV4-3
TGTGCCAGCAGCTCCTCTAGGAGAGATACGCAGTATTTT,CASSSSRRDTQYF,TRBJ2-3,NA,NA,TRBV7-2
TGCAGCGTTGTTCGGACTCAAAAGGGCGAGCAGTACTTC,CSVVRTQKGEQYF,TRBJ2-7,NA,NA,TRBV29-1
TGTGCCAGCAGGGACAGCGGGAAGGGGGTCCAAGAGACCCAGTACTTC,CASRDSGKGVQETQYF,TRBJ2-5,NA,many,TRBV6-2/TRBV6-3
TGTGCCAGCAGTTTAGCCCTAGACGGCAGGTACAATGAGCAGTTCTTC,CASSLALDGRYNEQFF,TRBJ2-1,NA,NA,TRBV12-3/TRBV12-4
TGCAGTGCTGACAGGGGGCGCAGGGGTCACGAGCAGTACTTC,CSADRGRRGHEQYF,TRBJ2-7,TRBD1,NA,TRBV20-1
TGTGCCAGCAGCGGACGACAGGAGAATGGCTACACCTTC,CASSGRQENGYTF,TRBJ1-2,NA,NA,TRBV7-8
TGTGCCAGCAGTCCCCCCGCGGGGGGGTACTCCTACGAGCAGTACTTC,CASSPPAGGYSYEQYF,TRBJ2-7,TRBD2,once,TRBV6-6
TGCGCCAGCAGCTTGATGCGGGACAGGGTGGTGTACAATGAGCAGTTCTTC,CASSLMRDRVVYNEQFF,TRBJ2-1,TRBD1,few,TRBV5-1
TGCAGTGCTGTAGTTTCGGACCGATTCTACCAAAACATTCAGTACTTC,CSAVVSDRFYQNIQYF,TRBJ2-4,NA,NA,TRBV20-1
TGTGCCAGCAGCATTACCCAGAGCGCGGTTCCTAACTATGGCTACACCTTC,CASSITQSAVPNYGYTF,TRBJ1-2,NA,NA,TRBV21-1